This T cell receptor beta chain came from a study of T cells in Graves' hyperthyroidism and ophthalmopathy. Study-level background: Before any treatment, at initial diagnosis, peripheral blood was collected. Notes on the study in general: Model predictions of ophthalmopathy came a median approximately 6 months before onset. Blood also held most thyroid clonotypes expanded beyond 0.001.

Hyperthyroidism in the patients, aged 18 to 65, was newly diagnosed and under 2 months in duration. Amplified TCR beta CDR3 regions came from RNA transcripts. HTBI primers were used for first-round RT-PCR of the TCR CDR3. From the multiplex PCR reads, TCRdb called clonotypes with MiXCR, one entry per CDR3 protein. The table shows under 350,000 distinct CDR3 sequences, with about 25% occurring only once. The CDR3 has 15 amino acids. V was pared by 6 bases and J by 4 bases, with 16 bases between. This clonotype appeared many times. Its antigen remains unidentified. The receptor was derived from a man aged 35 to 55 with Graves' hyperthyroidism that later progressed to Graves' ophthalmopathy. The chain carries TRBV12-3 or TRBV12-4 and TRBJ1-5; D remains ambiguous. Material: blood. CDR3 protein: CASSLNLDVNQPQHF. CDR3 DNA sequence: TGTGCCAGCAGCTTAAACCTGGACGTAAATCAGCCCCAGCATTTT.